The entry that follows covers one T cell receptor (beta chain) sequence. Antigen unknown. The data were taken from a study of cytomegalovirus exposure and HLA in healthy donors. Germline V gives CDR1 MNHEY, CDR2 SVGAGI. The V and J ends lost 6 bases and 2 bases, in that order; junction bases with no gene match: 9. This CDR3 is built from 15 residues. Whole-study results and caveats: In a later analysis, an Asian-associated ancestry cluster reportedly showed fewer N-insertions than the roughly 700-donor mean. In the analysis, some V segments, TRBV6-2 and TRBV6-3 included, were excluded as indistinguishable. Specificity for CMV antigens was confirmed in vitro for three of the CMV-associated chains.

The PCR employed 60 Vbeta primers together with 13 Jbeta primers. Using immunoSEQ multiplex PCR, the repertoire was profiled, and TCRdb retains in-frame clones only, with some absent. The data contain a few hundred thousand clones, over 60% of them singletons. The source material was PBMCs. This TCR was recovered from a man between 18 and 29 years old in good health and CMV-seronegative. The rearrangement joins TRBV6-5 to TRBJ2-7, with 8 bases aligning to TRBD2. CDR3 nucleotide sequence: TGTGCCAGCAGCCCCCAAGCGGGGGTCGCCTACGAGCAGTACTTC. The encoded protein is CASSPQAGVAYEQYF.